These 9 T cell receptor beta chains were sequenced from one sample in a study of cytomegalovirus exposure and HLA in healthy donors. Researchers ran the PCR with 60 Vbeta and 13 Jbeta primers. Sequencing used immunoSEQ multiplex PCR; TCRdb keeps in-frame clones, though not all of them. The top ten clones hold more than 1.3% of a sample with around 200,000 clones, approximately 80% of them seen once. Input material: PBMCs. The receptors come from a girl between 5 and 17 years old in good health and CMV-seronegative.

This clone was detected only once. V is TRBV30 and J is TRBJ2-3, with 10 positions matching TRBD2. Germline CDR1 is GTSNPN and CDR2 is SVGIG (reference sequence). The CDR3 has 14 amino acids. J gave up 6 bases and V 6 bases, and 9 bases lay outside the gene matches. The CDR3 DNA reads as TGTGCCTGCCAAGGGACTAGCGTGGCCGATACGCAGTATTTT. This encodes CACQGTSVADTQYF.

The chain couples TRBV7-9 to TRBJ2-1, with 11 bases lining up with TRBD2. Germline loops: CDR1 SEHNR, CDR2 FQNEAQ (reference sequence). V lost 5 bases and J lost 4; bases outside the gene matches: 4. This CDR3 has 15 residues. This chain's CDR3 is CASSPGTSGYNEQFF. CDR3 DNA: TGTGCCAGCAGCCCCGGGACTAGCGGTTACAATGAGCAGTTCTTC.

CDR3 nucleotides: TGCAGCGCCAGACGGAGTGAAGCTTTCTTT. Protein sequence: CSARRSEAFF. V gene TRBV20-1 combines with J gene TRBJ1-1; D is uncertain. In germline, CDR1 is DFQATT, CDR2 SNEGSKA (reference sequence). The CDR3 runs to 10 residues.

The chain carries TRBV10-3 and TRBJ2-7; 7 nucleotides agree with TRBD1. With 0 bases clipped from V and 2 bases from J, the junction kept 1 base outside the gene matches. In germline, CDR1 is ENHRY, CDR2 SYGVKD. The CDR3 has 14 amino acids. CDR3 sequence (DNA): TGTGCCATCAGTGAGTCTCAGGGGGCCTACGAGCAGTACTTC. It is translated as CAISESQGAYEQYF.

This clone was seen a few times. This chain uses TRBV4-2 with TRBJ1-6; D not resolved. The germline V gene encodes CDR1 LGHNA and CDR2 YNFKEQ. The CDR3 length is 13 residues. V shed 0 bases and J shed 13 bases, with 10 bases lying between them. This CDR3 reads CASSQDGARPLHF. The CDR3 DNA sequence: TGTGCCAGCAGCCAAGACGGAGCCCGTCCCCTCCACTTT.

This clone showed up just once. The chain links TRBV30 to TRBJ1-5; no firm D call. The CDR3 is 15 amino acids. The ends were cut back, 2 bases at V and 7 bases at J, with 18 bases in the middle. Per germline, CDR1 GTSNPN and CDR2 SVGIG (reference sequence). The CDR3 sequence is CAWSPRYPGGQPQHF. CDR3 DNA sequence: TGTGCCTGGAGTCCCCGATACCCGGGTGGGCAGCCCCAGCATTTT.

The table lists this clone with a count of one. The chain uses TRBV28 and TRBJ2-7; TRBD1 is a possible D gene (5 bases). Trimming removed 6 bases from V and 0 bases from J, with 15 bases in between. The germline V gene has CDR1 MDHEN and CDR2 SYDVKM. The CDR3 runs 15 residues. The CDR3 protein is CASSIHTGSSYEQYF. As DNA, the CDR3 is TGTGCCAGCAGCATTCACACAGGCAGCTCCTACGAGCAGTACTTC.

This CDR3 reads CASSLASMPNTGELFF. The CDR3 nucleotides are TGTGCCAGCAGCTTAGCTAGCATGCCTAACACCGGGGAGCTGTTTTTT. The chain joins TRBV7-2 to TRBJ2-2; no clear D. From germline, CDR1 is SGHTA and CDR2 FQGNSA. Trimming stripped 0 bases from V and 2 bases from J, with 10 bases between. The CDR3 loop spans 16 amino acids.

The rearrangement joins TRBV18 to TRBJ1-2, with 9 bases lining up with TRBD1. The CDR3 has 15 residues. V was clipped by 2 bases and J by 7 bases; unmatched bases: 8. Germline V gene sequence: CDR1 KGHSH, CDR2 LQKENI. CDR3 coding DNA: TGTGCCAGCTCACCAGGGACAGGGATAGGCCCTGGCTACACCTTC. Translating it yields CASSPGTGIGPGYTF.